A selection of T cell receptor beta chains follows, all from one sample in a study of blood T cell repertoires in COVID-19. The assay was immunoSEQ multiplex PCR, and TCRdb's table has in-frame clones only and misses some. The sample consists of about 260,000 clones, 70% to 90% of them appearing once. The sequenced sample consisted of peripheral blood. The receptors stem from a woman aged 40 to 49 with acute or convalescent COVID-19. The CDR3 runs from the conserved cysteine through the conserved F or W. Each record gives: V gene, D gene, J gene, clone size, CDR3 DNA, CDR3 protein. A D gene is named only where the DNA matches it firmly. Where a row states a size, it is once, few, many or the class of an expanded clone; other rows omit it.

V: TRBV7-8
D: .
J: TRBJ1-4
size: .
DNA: TGTGCCAGTACGGACAGCTCGCGAGAAAAACTGTTTTTT
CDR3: CASTDSSREKLFF

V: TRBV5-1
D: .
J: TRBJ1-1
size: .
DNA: TGCGCCAGCGTCGGCTCTCTGCGGGGGGCGGACACTGAAGCTTTCTTT
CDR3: CASVGSLRGADTEAFF

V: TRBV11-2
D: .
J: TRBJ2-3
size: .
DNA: TGTGCCAGCAGCGGGCCCACTAGTCTAACGCAGTATTTT
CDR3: CASSGPTSLTQYF

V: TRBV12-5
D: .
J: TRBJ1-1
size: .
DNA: TGTGCTAGTGGTTTGCAGGGTATTGGTGAAGCTTTCTTT
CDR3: CASGLQGIGEAFF

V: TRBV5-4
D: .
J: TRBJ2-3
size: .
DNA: TGTGCCAGCAGCACGGGTACCGACCCGTTCACAGATACGCAGTATTTT
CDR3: CASSTGTDPFTDTQYF

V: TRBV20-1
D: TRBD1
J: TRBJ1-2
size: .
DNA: TGCAGTGCTAGTGAACAGGGGAACTATGGCTACACCTTC
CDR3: CSASEQGNYGYTF

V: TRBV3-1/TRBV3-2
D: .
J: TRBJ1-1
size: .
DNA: TGTGCCAGCAGCCAAGGGGCTAGGTCCGGGAGGGGGTTATCTGAAGCTTTCTTT
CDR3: CASSQGARSGRGLSEAFF

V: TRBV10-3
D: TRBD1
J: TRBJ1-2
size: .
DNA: TGTGCCATCAGCCGGGACAGCCTCTATGGCTACACCTTC
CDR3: CAISRDSLYGYTF

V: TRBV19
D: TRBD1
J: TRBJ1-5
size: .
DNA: TGTGCCAGCGCAACCGGGACAGGGGGCGGTCAGCCCCAGCATTTT
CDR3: CASATGTGGGQPQHF

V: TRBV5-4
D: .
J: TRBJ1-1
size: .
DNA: TGTGCCAGCGCACCCCAACAGGGTGCCACTGAAGCTTTCTTT
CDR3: CASAPQQGATEAFF

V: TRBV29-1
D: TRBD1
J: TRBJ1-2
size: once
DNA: TGCAGCGTTGACAATTCGGGACAGGGGGCTTGGGGCTACACCTTC
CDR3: CSVDNSGQGAWGYTF

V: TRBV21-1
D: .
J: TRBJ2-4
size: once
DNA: TGTGCCAGCAGCAAGTCGAAGGGAGGAGGCAAAAACATTCAGTACTTC
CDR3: CASSKSKGGGKNIQYF

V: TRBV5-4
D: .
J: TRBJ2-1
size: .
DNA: TGTGCCAGCAGCTTAGACAGTCTATCCTACAATGAGCAGTTCTTC
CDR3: CASSLDSLSYNEQFF

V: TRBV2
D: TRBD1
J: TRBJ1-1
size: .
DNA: TGTGCCAGCAGTGACAGGGGGCTTTCTAACACTGAAGCTTTCTTT
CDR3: CASSDRGLSNTEAFF

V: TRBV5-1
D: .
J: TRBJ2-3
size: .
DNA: TGCGCCAGCAGCTTGGTCAGGGTTGAGACAGATACGCAGTATTTT
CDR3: CASSLVRVETDTQYF

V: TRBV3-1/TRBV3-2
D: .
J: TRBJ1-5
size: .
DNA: TGTGCCAGCAGCTACGACAGGTTAGCTCCCCAGCATTTT
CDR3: CASSYDRLAPQHF

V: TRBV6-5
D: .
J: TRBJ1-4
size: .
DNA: TGTGCCAGCAGTTACGATAACGGCCCGGGTGAAAAACTGTTTTTT
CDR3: CASSYDNGPGEKLFF

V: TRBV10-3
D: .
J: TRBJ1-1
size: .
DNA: TGTGCCATCAGTGGCAACCAGGGGAAGTCCGAAGCTTTCTTT
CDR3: CAISGNQGKSEAFF

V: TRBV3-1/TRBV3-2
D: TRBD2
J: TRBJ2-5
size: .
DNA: TGTGCCAGCAGCCATGGAGCGGGGGGGCCGGCGGAGACCCAGTACTTC
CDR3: CASSHGAGGPAETQYF

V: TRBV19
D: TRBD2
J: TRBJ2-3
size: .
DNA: TGTGCCAGCAGACAGACGAGCGGGGGTATAGATACGCAGTATTTT
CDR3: CASRQTSGGIDTQYF

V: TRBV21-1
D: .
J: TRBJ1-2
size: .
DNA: TGTGCCAGCAGCGAAACGGCTAACTATGGCTACACCTTC
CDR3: CASSETANYGYTF

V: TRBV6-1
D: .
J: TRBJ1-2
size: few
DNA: TGTGCCAGCAGTGAAGGGACACGGCTCGGTGGCTACACCTTC
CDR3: CASSEGTRLGGYTF

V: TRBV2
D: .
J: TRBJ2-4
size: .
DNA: TGTGCCAGCAGAGTCAGGGGAAACATTCAGTACTTC
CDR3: CASRVRGNIQYF

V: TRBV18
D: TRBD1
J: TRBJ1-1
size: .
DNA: TGTGCCAGCTCACCACGGCGACCGGGACAGGCAAATACTGAAGCTTTCTTT
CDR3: CASSPRRPGQANTEAFF

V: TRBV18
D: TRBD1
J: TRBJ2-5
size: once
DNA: TGTGCCAGCTCATACAGGGGGGAGACCCAGTACTTC
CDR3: CASSYRGETQYF

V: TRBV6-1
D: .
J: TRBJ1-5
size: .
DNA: TGTGCCAGCAGTGAAAGGGTCAGGGGCAATCAGCCCCAGCATTTT
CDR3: CASSERVRGNQPQHF

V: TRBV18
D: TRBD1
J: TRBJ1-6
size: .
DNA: TGTGCCAGCTCACAAACAGGGGATTCACCCCTCCACTTT
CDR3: CASSQTGDSPLHF

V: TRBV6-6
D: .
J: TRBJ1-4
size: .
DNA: TGTGCCAGCAGTTCCCCGGGGGGAGAAAAACTGTTTTTT
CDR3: CASSSPGGEKLFF

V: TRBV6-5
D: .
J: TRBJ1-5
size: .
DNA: TGTGCCAGCAGTTTAGGGGTTAGCAATCAGCCCCAGCATTTT
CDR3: CASSLGVSNQPQHF

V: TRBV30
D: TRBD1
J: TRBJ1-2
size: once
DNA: TGTGCCTGGGTAATAGGGGGCAAGAACTATGGCTACACCTTC
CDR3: CAWVIGGKNYGYTF

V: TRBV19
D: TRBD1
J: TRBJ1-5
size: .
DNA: TGTGCCAGCAAGTATGCTCGGACAGGCGGGGAGCCCCAGCATTTT
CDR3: CASKYARTGGEPQHF

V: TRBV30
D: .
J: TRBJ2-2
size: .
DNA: TGTGCCTGGCAGTTTGGGAACACCGGGGAGCTGTTTTTT
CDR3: CAWQFGNTGELFF

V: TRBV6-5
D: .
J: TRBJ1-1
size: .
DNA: TGTGCCAGCGGAGGGAGGTTCCCCACTGAAGCTTTCTTT
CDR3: CASGGRFPTEAFF

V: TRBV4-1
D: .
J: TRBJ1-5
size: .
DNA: TGCGCCAGCAGCCAAGATCCGGCGGACCTGGTTTTAGCGGGACAGCCCCAGCATTTT
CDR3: CASSQDPADLVLAGQPQHF

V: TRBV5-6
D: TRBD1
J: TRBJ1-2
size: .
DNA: TGTGCCAGCAGGCGGGACAGGCGACCTGGTGGCTATGGCTACACCTTC
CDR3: CASRRDRRPGGYGYTF

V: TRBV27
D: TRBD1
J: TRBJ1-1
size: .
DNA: TGTGCCACCAGGACAGGAGGGAACACTGAAGCTTTCTTT
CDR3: CATRTGGNTEAFF

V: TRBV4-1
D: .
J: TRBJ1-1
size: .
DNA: TGCGCCAGCAGCCTAAGAGCCAGGGGAACTGAAGCTTTCTTT
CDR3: CASSLRARGTEAFF

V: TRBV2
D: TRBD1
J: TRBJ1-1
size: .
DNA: TGTGCCAGCAGCCGCCAGGGGGGTGAAGCTTTCTTT
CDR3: CASSRQGGEAFF

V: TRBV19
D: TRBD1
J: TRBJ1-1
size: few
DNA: TGTGCCAGTAGCCGGGACAGGGGGAGGTTGTTAGGGAACACTGAAGCTTTCTTT
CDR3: CASSRDRGRLLGNTEAFF

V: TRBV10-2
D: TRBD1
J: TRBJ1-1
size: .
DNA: TGCGCCAGCAGTATACCGACAGGGACCTACACTGAAGCTTTCTTT
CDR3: CASSIPTGTYTEAFF

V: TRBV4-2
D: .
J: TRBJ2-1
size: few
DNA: TGTGCCAGCAGCCAAGAGGCTTGGAGTGAGCAGTTCTTC
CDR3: CASSQEAWSEQFF

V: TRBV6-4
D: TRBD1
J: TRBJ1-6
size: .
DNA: TGTGCCAGCAGTGAAACTTTGACAGGGGACTATAATTCACCCCTCCACTTT
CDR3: CASSETLTGDYNSPLHF

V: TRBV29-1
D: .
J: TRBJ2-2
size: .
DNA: TGCAGCGTACCCTCAGGGGTGGCCGGGGAGCTGTTTTTT
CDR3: CSVPSGVAGELFF

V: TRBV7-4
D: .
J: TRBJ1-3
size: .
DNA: TGTGCCAGCAGCTTAGTGGACAGCTCTGGAAACACCATATATTTT
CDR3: CASSLVDSSGNTIYF

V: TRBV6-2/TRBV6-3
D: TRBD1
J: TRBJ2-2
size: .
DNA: TGTGCCAGCAGTTACTCGGGGACAGGTGAACTCGCCGGGGAGCTGTTTTTT
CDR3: CASSYSGTGELAGELFF

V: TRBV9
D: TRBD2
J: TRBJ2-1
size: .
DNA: TGTGCCAGCAGCGTACCCCTAGGGACTAGCGGGAGGAATGAGCAGTTCTTC
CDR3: CASSVPLGTSGRNEQFF

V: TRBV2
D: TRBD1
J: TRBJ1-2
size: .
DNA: TGTGCCAGCGTCCGTGACCGGGACAGAATCTATGGCTACACCTTC
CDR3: CASVRDRDRIYGYTF

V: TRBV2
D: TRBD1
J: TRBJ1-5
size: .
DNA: TGTGCCAGATCTACCCCGGGACAGGGGTCCCAGCCCCAGCATTTT
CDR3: CARSTPGQGSQPQHF

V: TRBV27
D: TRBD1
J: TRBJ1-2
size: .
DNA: TGTGCCAGCAGTTTATCGAGACAGGGGAATGGCTACACCTTC
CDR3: CASSLSRQGNGYTF

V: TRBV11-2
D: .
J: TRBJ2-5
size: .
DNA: TGTGCCAGCAGCTTAGAGTTAGCGACACAAGAGACCCAGTACTTC
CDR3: CASSLELATQETQYF

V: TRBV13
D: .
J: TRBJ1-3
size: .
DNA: TGTGCCAGCAGCTCATCCAGTGGTGGAAACACCATATATTTT
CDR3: CASSSSSGGNTIYF

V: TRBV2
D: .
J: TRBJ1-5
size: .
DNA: TGTGCCAGCGCGCTCAGCAATCAGCCCCAGCATTTT
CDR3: CASALSNQPQHF

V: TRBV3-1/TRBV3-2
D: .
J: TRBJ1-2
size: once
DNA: TGTGCCAGCAGCCAAGATCGGCAGGTCGGCTACACCTTC
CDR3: CASSQDRQVGYTF

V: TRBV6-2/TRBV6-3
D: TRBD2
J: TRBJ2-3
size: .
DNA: TGTGCCAGCAGTTACAGCGGGGGGGCTCTAGATACGCAGTATTTT
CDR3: CASSYSGGALDTQYF

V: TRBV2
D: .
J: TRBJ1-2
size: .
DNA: TGTGCCAGCAGGAACCCGACAGAGGACTATGGCTACACCTTC
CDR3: CASRNPTEDYGYTF

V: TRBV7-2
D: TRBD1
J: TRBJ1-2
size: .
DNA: TGTGCCAGCAGCCCGGACAGGGGGCGTGGCTACACCTTC
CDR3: CASSPDRGRGYTF

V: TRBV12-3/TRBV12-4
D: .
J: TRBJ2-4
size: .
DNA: TGTGCCAGCAGTTTGTCCAGGGCCAACATTCAGTACTTC
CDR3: CASSLSRANIQYF

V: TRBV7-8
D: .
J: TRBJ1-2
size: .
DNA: TGTGCCAGCAGCCCCGCCGGGTCGTTAATCTTTAACTATGGCTACACCTTC
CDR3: CASSPAGSLIFNYGYTF

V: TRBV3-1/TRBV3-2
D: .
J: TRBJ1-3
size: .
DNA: TGTGCCAGCAGCCAAGGAACAAACTCTGGAAACACCATATATTTT
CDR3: CASSQGTNSGNTIYF

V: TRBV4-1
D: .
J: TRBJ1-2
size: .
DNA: TGCGCCAGCAGCCAAGATAGTTTAACAGGGTCTAACTATGGCTACACCTTC
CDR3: CASSQDSLTGSNYGYTF